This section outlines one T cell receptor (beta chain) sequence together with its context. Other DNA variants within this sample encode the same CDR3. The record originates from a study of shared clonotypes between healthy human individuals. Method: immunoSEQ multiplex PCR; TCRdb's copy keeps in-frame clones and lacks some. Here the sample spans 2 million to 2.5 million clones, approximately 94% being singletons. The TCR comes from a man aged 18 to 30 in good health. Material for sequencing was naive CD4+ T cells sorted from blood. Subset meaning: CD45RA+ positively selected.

The CDR3 sequence: CASSAGQGKGTGELFF. The CDR3 DNA sequence: TGCGCCAGCAGCGCGGGACAGGGGAAAGGGACCGGGGAGCTGTTTTTT. The J gene is TRBJ2-2, the V gene TRBV5-1, with 10 bases fitting TRBD1. The germline V gene has CDR1 SGHRS and CDR2 YFSETQ. V gave up 4 bases and J gave up 5 bases; unmatched junction bases: 8. The CDR3 length is 16 residues.